The 26 T cell receptor beta chains below all came from one sample that was sequenced in a study of CD8+ T cells in alopecia areata. Once RNA had been extracted, it was reverse transcribed into cDNA to act as the sequencing template. Clones were read by immunoSEQ multiplex PCR, and TCRdb kept only the in-frame ones, dropping some. The sample gives approximately 140,000 clones, more than 45% of which show up once; about 6.4% is in the top ten. The specimen was CD4+ T cells sorted from blood. The source of these receptors is a human donor with alopecia areata.

The V call is TRBV4-1, the J call TRBJ1-1; 7 bases map to TRBD1. Germline lookup yields CDR1 MGHRA and CDR2 YSYEKL. The CDR3 is 17 residues long. The ends lost 1 base at V and 1 base at J; junction bases unmatched: 9. CDR3 protein: CASSQVRDRDRNTEAFF. CDR3 nucleotide sequence: TGCGCCAGCAGCCAAGTAAGGGACCGGGACAGGAACACTGAAGCTTTCTTT.

The chain carries TRBV6-5 and TRBJ1-2; D perhaps matches TRBD1 (6 bases). This CDR3 has 14 amino acids. CDR1 and CDR2 (germline): MNHEY, SVGAGI. Trimming pared 2 bases from V and 7 bases from J, leaving 14 bases between. The CDR3 DNA sequence: TGTGCCAGCAGTTACCAGGTGGGGGCAGCTGGCTACACCTTC. This encodes CASSYQVGAAGYTF.

The chain uses TRBV7-6 and TRBJ1-1; D remains ambiguous. V was trimmed by 2 bases and J by 4 bases, leaving 11 bases between them. Germline CDR1 is SGHVS and CDR2 is FNYEAQ. This CDR3 has 14 residues. CDR3 DNA: TGTGCCAGCAGCTTACTGATTTTGGGCACTGAAGCTTTCTTT. It is translated as CASSLLILGTEAFF.

This clone was seen more than once but under ten times. V gene TRBV7-6 combines with J gene TRBJ2-5; D remains ambiguous. V was cut by 0 bases and J by 4 bases, with 9 bases left in between. The CDR3 has 14 amino acids. Germline values: CDR1 SGHVS, CDR2 FNYEAQ. In DNA, the CDR3 is TGTGCCAGCAGCTTAGCGGTGGATTCAGAGACCCAGTACTTC. Protein: CASSLAVDSETQYF. The full variable domain, completed using reference TRBV7-6 and TRBJ2-5, is GAGVSQSPRYKVTKRGQDVALRCDPISGHVSLYWYRQALGQGPEFLTYFNYEAQQDKSGLPNDRFSAERPEGSISTLTIQRTEQRDSAMYRCASSLAVDSETQYFGPGTRLLVL.

The sample holds one count of this clone. CDR3 region: CASSQGLAETQYF. In DNA form, the CDR3 reads TGTGCCAGCAGCCAGGGTCTTGCAGAGACCCAGTACTTC. This sequence joins TRBV6-1 and TRBJ2-5, with D possibly TRBD1 on 5 matching bases. The CDR3 totals 13 residues. Per the germline V gene, CDR1 is MNHNS and CDR2 is SASEGT. V lost 6 bases and J 4 bases, leaving 12 bases between the germline ends.

The rearrangement joins TRBV10-3 to TRBJ2-6; 8 nucleotides agree with TRBD1. V was clipped by 4 bases and J by 1 base; unmatched bases: 12. CDR3 length equals 19 residues. CDR1 is ENHRY, CDR2 SYGVKD, per germline. The CDR3 DNA follows: TGTGCCATCAGTGTCGTCAGTGGAGACAGGGGTTCTGGGGCCAACGTCCTGACTTTC. Residues: CAISVVSGDRGSGANVLTF.

The chain links TRBV6-6 to TRBJ2-1; 10 bases are shared with TRBD2. The CDR3 covers 15 residues. Germline-derived CDR1 and CDR2 are MNHNY and SVGAGI (reference sequence). J gave up 5 bases and V 2 bases, and 3 bases lay outside the gene matches. The CDR3 DNA reads TGTGCCAGCAGTTACGGGACTAGCGACCACAATGAGCAGTTCTTC. It specifies CASSYGTSDHNEQFF.

In this sample, this clone turned up many times. V usage is TRBV19 and J usage is TRBJ1-3; D is undetermined. This CDR3 region has 14 residues. The germline V and J ends were trimmed by 3 bases and 4 bases, with 10 bases remaining between them. The germline V gene has CDR1 LNHDA and CDR2 SQIVND (reference sequence). In DNA form, the CDR3 reads TGTGCCAGTAGTATCACGGGATTCGGAAACACCATATATTTT. Residues: CASSITGFGNTIYF.

The chain uses TRBV5-1 and TRBJ2-6; 8 nucleotides line up with TRBD1. The CDR3 contains 17 residues. V lost 0 bases and J lost 3; bases outside the gene matches: 5. Germline values: CDR1 SGHRS, CDR2 YFSETQ. This chain's CDR3 is CASSLAGQGIGANVLTF. DNA of the CDR3: TGCGCCAGCAGCTTGGCCGGACAGGGTATTGGGGCCAACGTCCTGACTTTC.

This chain uses TRBV27 with TRBJ2-7; 8 positions match TRBD1. Germline trimming cut 5 bases from V and 2 bases from J; bases unmatched to any gene: 5. This CDR3 comprises 14 residues. Germline V CDR1 and CDR2: MNHEY, SMNVEV (reference sequence). CDR3 loop: CASSRDRRTYEQYF. CDR3 sequence (DNA): TGTGCCAGCAGTAGGGACAGGCGAACCTACGAGCAGTACTTC.

Only one count was recorded for this clone. The rearrangement joins TRBV28 to TRBJ2-7; no clear D. The CDR3 length is 13 residues. Germline V lookup: CDR1 MDHEN, CDR2 SYDVKM. The V end lost 2 bases, the J end lost 4 bases, and 9 bases lay between the germline ends. This chain's CDR3 is CASSLKIPYEQYF. CDR3 in DNA: TGTGCCAGCAGTTTAAAGATTCCTTACGAGCAGTACTTC.

The chain employs TRBV29-1 and TRBJ2-1; 8 bases match TRBD2. CDR1 and CDR2 from the germline V gene are SQVTM and ANQGSEA. This CDR3 spans 15 amino acids. The J segment lost 4 bases and the V segment lost 2 bases, leaving 7 bases of the junction unmatched. The CDR3 DNA reads as TGCAGCGTTGAATCGGCTAGCGGGCAATACAATGAGCAGTTCTTC. This gives the protein CSVESASGQYNEQFF.

CDR3 sequence: CASRDRTNTGELFF. In DNA, the CDR3 is TGTGCCAGCAGAGACAGGACCAACACCGGGGAGCTGTTTTTT. The rearrangement uses TRBV2 and TRBJ2-2, with D possibly TRBD1 on 6 matching bases. Germline V gene lookup returns CDR1 SNHLY and CDR2 FYNNEI. V lost 6 bases to trimming and J lost 2 bases, with 10 bases between them. CDR3 size: 14 residues. The complete variable domain, with remaining parts taken from reference TRBV2 and TRBJ2-2, reads EPEVTQTPSHQVTQMGQEVILRCVPISNHLYFYWYRQILGQKVEFLVSFYNNEISEKSEIFDDQFSVERPDGSNFTLKIRSTKLEDSAMYFCASRDRTNTGELFFGEGSRLTVL.

The chain carries TRBV29-1 and TRBJ1-1; perhaps TRBD1 as D (6 bases). Germline CDR1 and CDR2: SQVTM and ANQGSEA. The germline V and J ends were trimmed by 7 bases and 8 bases, with 14 bases remaining between them. This CDR3 has 11 amino acids. The CDR3 sequence: CSAVGGSEAFF. For the CDR3, the DNA is TGCAGCGCAGTAGGGGGATCAGAAGCTTTCTTT.

The CDR3 DNA reads as TGCGCCAGCAGCCCGGGGACAGGGAGCAATCAGCCCCAGCATTTT. It translates to CASSPGTGSNQPQHF. This chain links TRBV5-1 with TRBJ1-5; the match to TRBD1 covers 9 bases. The CDR3 has 15 amino acids. Germline V gene lookup returns CDR1 SGHRS and CDR2 YFSETQ. J was trimmed by 1 base and V by 4 bases; bases with no gene match: 3. The whole variable domain, remainder taken from reference TRBV5-1 and TRBJ1-5, is KAGVTQTPRYLIKTRGQQVTLSCSPISGHRSVSWYQQTPGQGLQFLFEYFSETQRNKGNFPGRFSGRQFSNSRSEMNVSTLELGDSALYLCASSPGTGSNQPQHFGDGTRLSIL.

This clone showed up just a few times. The chain is built from TRBV10-3 and TRBJ2-1, with 8 bases that match TRBD2. CDR1 and CDR2 (germline): ENHRY, SYGVKD. CDR3 length: 15 amino acids. Trimming cost V 11 bases and J 6 bases; bases outside gene matches: 15. The CDR3 sequence is CASTPGTRNSNEQFF. In DNA form, the CDR3 reads TGTGCCTCCACGCCCGGGACTAGGAATAGCAATGAGCAGTTCTTC.

The rearrangement links TRBV2 to TRBJ2-3; unclear D gene. The CDR3 has 13 residues. Germline V gene lookup returns CDR1 SNHLY and CDR2 FYNNEI. V dropped 7 bases and J dropped 4 bases, with 12 bases sitting between them. CDR3 DNA sequence: TGTGCCAGCAAAGGCCCCGGCGCAGATACGCAGTATTTT. Its protein is CASKGPGADTQYF.

The chain couples TRBV5-1 to TRBJ2-1, with 9 bases aligning to TRBD2. Trimming removed 0 bases from V and 8 bases from J; junction bases left unmatched: 9. The CDR3 spans 16 residues. CDR1 is SGHRS, CDR2 YFSETQ, per germline. The CDR3 DNA reads as TGCGCCAGCAGCTTGGAAGTTAGCGGGAGTGGCGATGAGCAGTTCTTC. Protein sequence: CASSLEVSGSGDEQFF.

This clone occurred a few times. This chain joins TRBV5-1 and TRBJ1-1, with D perhaps matching TRBD1 (6 bases). Germline V gene lookup returns CDR1 SGHRS and CDR2 YFSETQ. The CDR3 sequence is 14 residues long. The ends were cut back, 6 bases at V and 0 bases at J, with 12 bases in the middle. CDR3 sequence reads: CASMLTGMNTEAFF. The CDR3 coding sequence is TGCGCCAGCATGTTAACAGGGATGAACACTGAAGCTTTCTTT. Full variable domain (rest looked up from reference TRBV5-1 and TRBJ1-1): KAGVTQTPRYLIKTRGQQVTLSCSPISGHRSVSWYQQTPGQGLQFLFEYFSETQRNKGNFPGRFSGRQFSNSRSEMNVSTLELGDSALYLCASMLTGMNTEAFFGQGTRLTVV.

The chain employs TRBV2 and TRBJ2-1; no clear D gene. CDR1 and CDR2 (germline): SNHLY, FYNNEI. Trimming removed 1 base from V and 3 bases from J, with 4 bases in between. The CDR3 contains 13 residues. The CDR3 region has the DNA TGTGCCAGCAGTGAAGGCTACTACAATGAGCAGTTCTTC. Its translation is CASSEGYYNEQFF.

J is TRBJ2-7 and V is TRBV27; TRBD1 might be the D (5 bases). This CDR3 contains 14 residues. Germline V gives CDR1 MNHEY, CDR2 SMNVEV (reference sequence). V was clipped by 5 bases and J by 0 bases, with 11 bases between them. CDR3 DNA: TGTGCCAGCAGTCCCAGGGTTAGCTCCTACGAGCAGTACTTC. This sequence encodes CASSPRVSSYEQYF.

The V gene is TRBV28, the J gene TRBJ2-4; D is unresolved. Germline-derived CDR1 and CDR2 are MDHEN and SYDVKM. V dropped 2 bases and J dropped 1 base, with 18 bases sitting between them. The CDR3 runs to 18 residues. Written as DNA, the CDR3 is TGTGCCAGCAGTTTACCCCAATGGAACCCCGGGGCCAAAAACATTCAGTACTTC. Translating it yields CASSLPQWNPGAKNIQYF. Variable domain in full (rest from reference TRBV28 and TRBJ2-4): DVKVTQSSRYLVKRTGEKVFLECVQDMDHENMFWYRQDPGLGLRLIYFSYDVKMKEKGDIPEGYSVSREKKERFSLILESASTNQTSMYLCASSLPQWNPGAKNIQYFGAGTRLSVL.

The chain recombines TRBV7-6 with TRBJ1-2; D gene unclear. The CDR3 length is 13 residues. V lost 1 base to trimming and J lost 4 bases, with 7 bases between them. In germline, CDR1 is SGHVS, CDR2 FNYEAQ. The CDR3 DNA follows: TGTGCCAGCAGCTTAGGAGCGTTCTATGGCTACACCTTC. Translated: CASSLGAFYGYTF.

This rearrangement joins TRBV29-1 to TRBJ2-5; D gene ambiguous. V was pared by 5 bases and J by 1 base, with 14 bases between. The CDR3 has 14 residues. The germline V gene encodes CDR1 SQVTM and CDR2 ANQGSEA. CDR3 protein: CSVSSHDRQETQYF. CDR3 DNA sequence: TGCAGCGTTAGTTCGCACGACCGCCAAGAGACCCAGTACTTC.

This clone has more than one count but fewer than ten. The genes are TRBV5-1 and TRBJ2-7; perhaps D is TRBD1 or TRBD2 (5 bases each). This CDR3 has 13 residues. V shed 4 bases and J shed 3 bases, with 11 bases lying between them. Germline V gene data show CDR1 as SGHRS and CDR2 as YFSETQ. For the CDR3, the DNA is TGCGCCAGCAGCCGGGACGTAAGCTACGAGCAGTACTTC. It yields the protein CASSRDVSYEQYF.

The chain combines TRBV5-4 with TRBJ2-1; 7 bases agree with TRBD2. Germline V gene lookup returns CDR1 SGHNT and CDR2 YYREEE (reference sequence). The CDR3 contains 12 residues. Losses at the gene ends were 4 bases for V and 10 bases for J; bases not matched to a gene: 5. CDR3 nucleotides: TGTGCCAGCAGCCCTGGACTAGGAGAGCAGTTCTTC. It specifies CASSPGLGEQFF.